The rows below give T cell receptor beta chains drawn from one sample of a study of cytotoxic CD8 clonotypes in ibrutinib-treated CLL. Generated by immunoSEQ multiplex PCR, the TCRdb table keeps only in-frame clones and is missing some. Of over 200,000 clones listed, roughly 77% are singletons. This material consisted of PBMCs, taken after 12 months of ibrutinib treatment. The receptors were sampled from a human donor with chronic lymphocytic leukemia. Each CDR3 is given with its conserved first and last residue. D genes are given only for firm matches. Size is stated for part of the rows, as once, few or many counts, or as a class when the clone is expanded.

D gene: -; J gene: TRBJ2-3; V gene: TRBV30; clone size: -; CDR3 protein: CAWSPTVGDTDTQYF; CDR3 DNA: TGTGCCTGGAGTCCAACTGTAGGCGACACAGATACGCAGTATTTT
D gene: -; J gene: TRBJ1-3; V gene: TRBV25-1; clone size: few; CDR3 protein: CASSGNTIYF; CDR3 DNA: TGTGCCAGCTCTGGAAACACCATATATTTT
D gene: -; J gene: TRBJ2-1; V gene: TRBV6-5; clone size: few; CDR3 protein: CASSKSSAYNEQFF; CDR3 DNA: TGTGCCAGCAGTAAGTCCTCTGCCTACAATGAGCAGTTCTTC
D gene: TRBD2; J gene: TRBJ2-7; V gene: TRBV27; clone size: -; CDR3 protein: CASSATSGSSYEQYF; CDR3 DNA: TGTGCCAGCAGTGCCACTAGCGGATCCTCCTACGAGCAGTACTTC
D gene: TRBD1; J gene: TRBJ2-1; V gene: TRBV15; clone size: -; CDR3 protein: CATRRDRDANEQFF; CDR3 DNA: TGTGCCACCAGACGGGACAGGGACGCCAATGAGCAGTTCTTC
D gene: -; J gene: TRBJ2-2; V gene: TRBV6-5; clone size: -; CDR3 protein: CASRRLFTGELFF; CDR3 DNA: TGTGCCAGCAGACGACTATTTACCGGGGAGCTGTTTTTT
D gene: -; J gene: TRBJ1-3; V gene: TRBV30; clone size: -; CDR3 protein: CAWSPTKLSSGNTIYF; CDR3 DNA: TGTGCCTGGAGTCCTACGAAGCTTTCCTCTGGAAACACCATATATTTT
D gene: -; J gene: TRBJ2-7; V gene: TRBV7-2; clone size: once; CDR3 protein: CASSLIRSGPSEQYF; CDR3 DNA: TGTGCCAGCAGCTTAATTCGGTCAGGGCCGTCCGAGCAGTACTTC
D gene: TRBD1; J gene: TRBJ2-2; V gene: TRBV29-1; clone size: -; CDR3 protein: CSGGTGTGGELFF; CDR3 DNA: TGCAGCGGCGGGACAGGGACGGGCGGGGAGCTGTTTTTT
D gene: -; J gene: TRBJ1-5; V gene: TRBV2; clone size: -; CDR3 protein: CASSENGKSNQPQHF; CDR3 DNA: TGTGCCAGCAGTGAAAACGGTAAGAGCAATCAGCCCCAGCATTTT
D gene: -; J gene: TRBJ1-1; V gene: TRBV5-1; clone size: -; CDR3 protein: CASSLVSGTEAFF; CDR3 DNA: TGCGCCAGCAGCTTGGTAAGTGGCACTGAAGCTTTCTTT
D gene: TRBD1; J gene: TRBJ1-5; V gene: TRBV6-6; clone size: -; CDR3 protein: CASTQQGASNQPQHF; CDR3 DNA: TGTGCCAGCACCCAGCAGGGGGCGAGCAATCAGCCCCAGCATTTT
D gene: TRBD1; J gene: TRBJ2-1; V gene: TRBV9; clone size: -; CDR3 protein: CASSARGILEREQFF; CDR3 DNA: TGTGCCAGCAGCGCCAGGGGGATACTAGAACGTGAGCAGTTCTTC
D gene: -; J gene: TRBJ2-4; V gene: TRBV5-6; clone size: -; CDR3 protein: CASSLNTGAKNIQYF; CDR3 DNA: TGTGCCAGCAGCTTAAACACAGGAGCCAAAAACATTCAGTACTTC
D gene: TRBD2; J gene: TRBJ2-1; V gene: TRBV9; clone size: -; CDR3 protein: CASSTGLAGGPLFF; CDR3 DNA: TGTGCCAGCAGCACTGGACTAGCGGGAGGGCCTTTATTCTTC
D gene: TRBD2; J gene: TRBJ2-3; V gene: TRBV7-2; clone size: -; CDR3 protein: CASSLGGGRALDTQYF; CDR3 DNA: TGTGCCAGCAGCTTAGGCGGCGGGAGGGCCTTAGATACGCAGTATTTT
D gene: -; J gene: TRBJ2-7; V gene: TRBV19; clone size: -; CDR3 protein: CASRSAGGGLREQYF; CDR3 DNA: TGTGCCAGTAGGAGCGCCGGCGGAGGGTTGCGTGAGCAGTACTTC
D gene: -; J gene: TRBJ1-2; V gene: TRBV6-5; clone size: few; CDR3 protein: CASSYQAGIHGYTF; CDR3 DNA: TGTGCCAGCAGTTACCAGGCAGGGATTCATGGCTACACCTTC
D gene: -; J gene: TRBJ2-5; V gene: TRBV6-5; clone size: -; CDR3 protein: CASRYWVKETQYF; CDR3 DNA: TGTGCCAGCAGATACTGGGTTAAAGAGACCCAGTACTTC
D gene: -; J gene: TRBJ2-2; V gene: TRBV30; clone size: -; CDR3 protein: CAWTRGAMATGELFF; CDR3 DNA: TGTGCCTGGACAAGGGGGGCTATGGCAACCGGGGAGCTGTTTTTT
D gene: -; J gene: TRBJ2-5; V gene: TRBV11-2; clone size: -; CDR3 protein: CASSLMGETQYF; CDR3 DNA: TGTGCCAGCAGCTTAATGGGAGAGACCCAGTACTTC
D gene: TRBD1; J gene: TRBJ1-2; V gene: TRBV19; clone size: -; CDR3 protein: CASAYGQGGGYTF; CDR3 DNA: TGTGCCAGTGCCTATGGACAGGGAGGTGGCTACACCTTC
D gene: -; J gene: TRBJ1-2; V gene: TRBV18; clone size: -; CDR3 protein: CASSPRTVYGYTF; CDR3 DNA: TGTGCCAGCTCACCAAGGACAGTCTATGGCTACACCTTC
D gene: TRBD2; J gene: TRBJ2-5; V gene: TRBV15; clone size: -; CDR3 protein: CATRFGGGLQETQYF; CDR3 DNA: TGTGCCACCAGGTTCGGGGGGGGCCTCCAAGAGACCCAGTACTTC
D gene: -; J gene: TRBJ1-4; V gene: TRBV2; clone size: -; CDR3 protein: CASGGNEKLFF; CDR3 DNA: TGTGCCAGTGGGGGGAATGAAAAACTGTTTTTT
D gene: TRBD1; J gene: TRBJ1-5; V gene: TRBV5-4; clone size: -; CDR3 protein: CASSPDRGHNQPQHF; CDR3 DNA: TGTGCCAGCAGCCCGGACAGGGGACACAATCAGCCCCAGCATTTT
D gene: TRBD2; J gene: TRBJ2-3; V gene: TRBV4-2; clone size: once; CDR3 protein: CASSHASGGDTQYF; CDR3 DNA: TGTGCCAGCAGTCACGCTTCCGGGGGGGATACGCAGTATTTT
D gene: -; J gene: TRBJ2-7; V gene: TRBV7-6; clone size: -; CDR3 protein: CASSRDGYEQYF; CDR3 DNA: TGTGCCAGCAGCCGGGACGGCTACGAGCAGTACTTC
D gene: TRBD1; J gene: TRBJ2-1; V gene: TRBV13; clone size: -; CDR3 protein: CASRPVGTVSYNEQFF; CDR3 DNA: TGTGCCAGCAGACCCGTAGGGACAGTGTCCTACAATGAGCAGTTCTTC
D gene: TRBD1; J gene: TRBJ2-7; V gene: TRBV19; clone size: -; CDR3 protein: CASSRVPGTERYF; CDR3 DNA: TGTGCCAGTAGCAGGGTCCCGGGGACAGAACGGTACTTC
D gene: TRBD1; J gene: TRBJ2-3; V gene: TRBV6-1; clone size: few; CDR3 protein: CASSRQGWTDTQYF; CDR3 DNA: TGTGCCAGCTCCCGACAGGGCTGGACAGATACGCAGTATTTT
D gene: TRBD1; J gene: TRBJ1-4; V gene: TRBV5-1; clone size: -; CDR3 protein: CASSSAGTGYEKLFF; CDR3 DNA: TGCGCCAGCAGCTCGGCGGGGACAGGGTATGAAAAACTGTTTTTT
D gene: -; J gene: TRBJ2-5; V gene: TRBV19; clone size: -; CDR3 protein: CASSPGTTGETQYF; CDR3 DNA: TGTGCCAGTAGTCCAGGGACAACGGGAGAGACCCAGTACTTC
D gene: TRBD1; J gene: TRBJ1-3; V gene: TRBV18; clone size: -; CDR3 protein: CASSPVPPQGAGNTIYF; CDR3 DNA: TGTGCCAGCTCACCCGTCCCGCCCCAGGGGGCTGGAAACACCATATATTTT
D gene: -; J gene: TRBJ2-7; V gene: TRBV6-5; clone size: -; CDR3 protein: CASRRNRGESGEQYF; CDR3 DNA: TGTGCCAGCAGACGCAATAGGGGGGAATCCGGCGAGCAGTACTTC
D gene: -; J gene: TRBJ1-2; V gene: TRBV5-1; clone size: few; CDR3 protein: CASSHSGGSYGYTF; CDR3 DNA: TGCGCCAGCAGCCACTCGGGCGGATCCTATGGCTACACCTTC
D gene: TRBD2; J gene: TRBJ2-7; V gene: TRBV6-1; clone size: -; CDR3 protein: CASSEAHALPLADYYEQYF; CDR3 DNA: TGTGCCAGCAGTGAAGCACACGCCCTGCCCCTAGCGGATTACTACGAGCAGTACTTC
D gene: -; J gene: TRBJ2-1; V gene: TRBV2; clone size: -; CDR3 protein: CASCRERHNEQFF; CDR3 DNA: TGTGCCAGCTGTAGGGAGCGGCACAATGAGCAGTTCTTC
D gene: TRBD1; J gene: TRBJ1-5; V gene: TRBV5-1; clone size: -; CDR3 protein: CASSWGTGDSQPQHF; CDR3 DNA: TGCGCCAGCAGCTGGGGGACAGGGGATTCTCAGCCCCAGCATTTT
D gene: TRBD1; J gene: TRBJ2-7; V gene: TRBV5-1; clone size: -; CDR3 protein: CASSQLGTGGPYEQYF; CDR3 DNA: TGCGCCAGCAGCCAACTCGGGACAGGGGGCCCCTACGAGCAGTACTTC
D gene: -; J gene: TRBJ1-2; V gene: TRBV7-3; clone size: -; CDR3 protein: CASSLRDQGWDGYTF; CDR3 DNA: TGTGCCAGCAGCTTACGGGACCAGGGTTGGGATGGCTACACCTTC
D gene: -; J gene: TRBJ2-4; V gene: TRBV27; clone size: -; CDR3 protein: CASTQTRDRPLAPLAKNIQYF; CDR3 DNA: TGTGCCAGCACCCAAACCCGAGACCGACCCTTGGCCCCCTTAGCCAAAAACATTCAGTACTTC